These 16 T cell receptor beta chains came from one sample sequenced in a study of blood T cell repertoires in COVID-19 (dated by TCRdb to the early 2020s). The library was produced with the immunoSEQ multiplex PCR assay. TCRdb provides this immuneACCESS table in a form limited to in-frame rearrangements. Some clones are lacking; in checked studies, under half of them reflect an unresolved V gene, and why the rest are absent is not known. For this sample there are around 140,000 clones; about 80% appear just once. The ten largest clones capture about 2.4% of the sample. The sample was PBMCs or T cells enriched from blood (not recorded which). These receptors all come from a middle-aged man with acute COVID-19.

The CDR3 loop is CAYSGGGRGETQYF. The CDR3, as DNA: TGTGCCTACTCGGGTGGGGGCCGAGGAGAGACCCAGTACTTC. V and J are TRBV30 and TRBJ2-5; possible D gene TRBD1, 6 bases. The CDR3 contains 14 residues. Trimming took off 7 bases at V and 4 bases at J, with 19 bases between the two ends. CDR1 and CDR2 from the germline V gene are GTSNPN and SVGIG (reference sequence).

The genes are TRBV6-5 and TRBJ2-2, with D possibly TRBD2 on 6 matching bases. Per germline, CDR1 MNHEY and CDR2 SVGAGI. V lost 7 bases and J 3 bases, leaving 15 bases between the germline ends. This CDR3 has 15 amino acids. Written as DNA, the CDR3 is TGTGCCAGCAAAATGCGGGGCGCGGACACCGGGGAGCTGTTTTTT. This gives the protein CASKMRGADTGELFF.

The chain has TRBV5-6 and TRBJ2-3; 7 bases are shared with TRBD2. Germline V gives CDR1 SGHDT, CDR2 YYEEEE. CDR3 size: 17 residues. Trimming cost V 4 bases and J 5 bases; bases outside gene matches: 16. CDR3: CASSLMVGLAEQDTQYF. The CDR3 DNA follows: TGTGCCAGCAGCCTGATGGTAGGGCTAGCGGAACAAGATACGCAGTATTTT. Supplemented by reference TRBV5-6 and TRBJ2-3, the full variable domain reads DAGVTQSPTHLIKTRGQQVTLRCSPKSGHDTVSWYQQALGQGPQFIFQYYEEEERQRGNFPDRFSGHQFPNYSSELNVNALLLGDSALYLCASSLMVGLAEQDTQYFGPGTRLTVL.

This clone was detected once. The CDR3 spells CASSYSGTGGQGYTF. The CDR3, as DNA: TGTGCCAGCAGTTACAGCGGGACAGGGGGGCAAGGCTACACCTTC. The chain combines TRBV6-5 with TRBJ1-2; the match to TRBD1 covers 11 bases. The CDR3 has 15 amino acids. V was clipped by 2 bases and J by 8 bases; unmatched bases: 7. Germline values: CDR1 MNHEY, CDR2 SVGAGI.

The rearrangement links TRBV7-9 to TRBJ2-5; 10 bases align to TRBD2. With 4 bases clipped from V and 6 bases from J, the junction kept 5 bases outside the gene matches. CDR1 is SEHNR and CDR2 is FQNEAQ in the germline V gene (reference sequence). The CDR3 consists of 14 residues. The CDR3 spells CASSSSGGAKTQYF. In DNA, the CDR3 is TGTGCCAGCAGCTCCAGCGGGGGGGCAAAGACCCAGTACTTC.

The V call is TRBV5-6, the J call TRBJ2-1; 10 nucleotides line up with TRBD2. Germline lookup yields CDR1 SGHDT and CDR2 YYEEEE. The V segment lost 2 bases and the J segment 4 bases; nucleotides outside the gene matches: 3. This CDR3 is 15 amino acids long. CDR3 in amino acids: CASSFGTSVYNEQFF. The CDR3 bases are TGTGCCAGCAGCTTCGGGACTAGCGTTTACAATGAGCAGTTCTTC.

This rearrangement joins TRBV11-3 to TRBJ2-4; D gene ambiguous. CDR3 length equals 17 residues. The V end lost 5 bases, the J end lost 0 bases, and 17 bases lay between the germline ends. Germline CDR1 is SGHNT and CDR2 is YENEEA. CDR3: CASSPIRRLLAKNIQYF. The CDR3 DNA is TGTGCCAGCAGCCCTATCAGACGACTCTTAGCCAAAAACATTCAGTACTTC.

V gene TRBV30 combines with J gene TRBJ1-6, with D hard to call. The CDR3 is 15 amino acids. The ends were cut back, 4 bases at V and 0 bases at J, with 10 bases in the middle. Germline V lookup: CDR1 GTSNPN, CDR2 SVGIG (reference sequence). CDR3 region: CAWNFPSSYNSPLHF. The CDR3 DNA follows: TGTGCCTGGAATTTCCCGAGCTCCTATAATTCACCCCTCCACTTT.

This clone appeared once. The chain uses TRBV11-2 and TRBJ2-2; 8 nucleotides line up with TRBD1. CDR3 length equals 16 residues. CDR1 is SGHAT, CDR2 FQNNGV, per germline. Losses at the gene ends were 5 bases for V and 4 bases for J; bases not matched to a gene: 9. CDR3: CASSIGQGRATGELFF. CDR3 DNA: TGTGCCAGCAGCATTGGACAGGGTCGGGCCACCGGGGAGCTGTTTTTT. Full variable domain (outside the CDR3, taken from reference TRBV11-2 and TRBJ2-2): EAGVAQSPRYKIIEKRQSVAFWCNPISGHATLYWYQQILGQGPKLLIQFQNNGVVDDSQLPKDRFSAERLKGVDSTLKIQPAKLEDSAVYLCASSIGQGRATGELFFGEGSRLTVL.

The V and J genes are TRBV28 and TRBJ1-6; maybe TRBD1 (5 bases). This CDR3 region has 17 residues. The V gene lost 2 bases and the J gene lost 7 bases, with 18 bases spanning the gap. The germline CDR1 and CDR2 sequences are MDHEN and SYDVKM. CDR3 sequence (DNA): TGTGCCAGCAGTTTAGGTCAGGGTGCCTCAACCAATTCACCCCTCCACTTT. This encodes CASSLGQGASTNSPLHF.

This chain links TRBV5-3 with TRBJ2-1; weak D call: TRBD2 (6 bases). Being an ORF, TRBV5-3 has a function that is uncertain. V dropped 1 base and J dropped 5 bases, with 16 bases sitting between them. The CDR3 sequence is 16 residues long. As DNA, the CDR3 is TGTGCCAGAAGCTTGCATAGTCTAGCGACCGACAATGAGCAGTTCTTC. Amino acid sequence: CARSLHSLATDNEQFF.

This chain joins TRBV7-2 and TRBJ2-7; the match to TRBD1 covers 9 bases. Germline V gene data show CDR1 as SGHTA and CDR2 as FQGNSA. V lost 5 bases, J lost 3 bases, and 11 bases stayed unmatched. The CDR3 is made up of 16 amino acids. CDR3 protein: CASSLQSPGQGYEQYF. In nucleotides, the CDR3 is TGTGCCAGCAGCCTCCAATCCCCGGGACAGGGCTACGAGCAGTACTTC.

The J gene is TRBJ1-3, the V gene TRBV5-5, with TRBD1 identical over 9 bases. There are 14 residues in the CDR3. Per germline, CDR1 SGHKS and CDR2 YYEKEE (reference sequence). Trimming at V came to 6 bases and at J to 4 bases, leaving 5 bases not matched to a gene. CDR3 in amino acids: CASIQGASGNTIYF. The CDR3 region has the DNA TGTGCCAGCATACAGGGGGCGTCGGGAAACACCATATATTTT. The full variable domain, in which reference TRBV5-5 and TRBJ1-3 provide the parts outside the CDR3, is DAGVTQSPTHLIKTRGQQVTLRCSPISGHKSVSWYQQVLGQGPQFIFQYYEKEERGRGNFPDRFSARQFPNYSSELNVNALLLGDSALYLCASIQGASGNTIYFGEGSWLTVV.

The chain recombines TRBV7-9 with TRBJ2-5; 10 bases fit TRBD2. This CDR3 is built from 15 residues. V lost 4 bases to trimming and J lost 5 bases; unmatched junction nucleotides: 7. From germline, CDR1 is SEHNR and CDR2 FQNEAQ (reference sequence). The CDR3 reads CASSSASGSGETQYF. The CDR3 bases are TGTGCCAGCAGCTCCGCTAGCGGGAGTGGGGAGACCCAGTACTTC.

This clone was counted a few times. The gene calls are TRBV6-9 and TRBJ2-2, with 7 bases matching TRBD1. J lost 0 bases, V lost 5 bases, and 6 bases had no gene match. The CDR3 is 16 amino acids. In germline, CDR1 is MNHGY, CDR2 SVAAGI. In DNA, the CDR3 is TGTGCCAGCAGTCGGGCCGGGACAGCGAACACCGGGGAGCTGTTTTTT. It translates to CASSRAGTANTGELFF.

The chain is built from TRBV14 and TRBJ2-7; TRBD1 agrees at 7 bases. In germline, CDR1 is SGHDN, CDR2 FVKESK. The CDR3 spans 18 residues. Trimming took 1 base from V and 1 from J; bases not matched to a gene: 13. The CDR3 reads CASSQGEPWDSSSYEQYF. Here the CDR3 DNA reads TGTGCCAGCAGCCAAGGAGAACCCTGGGACAGCTCTTCCTACGAGCAGTACTTC.